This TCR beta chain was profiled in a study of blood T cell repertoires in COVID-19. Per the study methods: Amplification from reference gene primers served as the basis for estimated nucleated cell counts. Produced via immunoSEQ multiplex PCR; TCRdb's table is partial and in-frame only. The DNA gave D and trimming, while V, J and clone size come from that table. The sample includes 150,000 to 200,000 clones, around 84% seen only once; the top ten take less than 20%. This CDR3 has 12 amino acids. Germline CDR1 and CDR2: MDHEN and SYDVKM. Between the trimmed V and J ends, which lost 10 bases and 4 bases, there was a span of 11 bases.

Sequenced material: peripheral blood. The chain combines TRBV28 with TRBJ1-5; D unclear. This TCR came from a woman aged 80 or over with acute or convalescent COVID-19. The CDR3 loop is CATRLVNQPQHF. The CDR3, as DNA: TGTGCCACCCGTTTAGTAAATCAGCCCCAGCATTTT.